The 23 T cell receptor beta chains listed next were all sequenced from one sample in a study of blood T cells in healthy people across ages. The use of a sample-barcoded 5' primer and a J-beta primer mix characterized a second PCR of roughly 7 to 11 cycles. TCRdb reprocessed the 5' RACE reads via MiXCR and lists one record per CDR3 protein. The sample lists 550,000 to 700,000 distinct CDR3 sequences, 27% occurring once. The sequenced sample consisted of blood. Receptor source: a woman between 65 and 79 years old in good health.

The sample holds a few counts of this clonotype. This chain uses TRBV7-3 with TRBJ2-5; TRBD2 matches at 12 bases. CDR1 and CDR2 from the germline V gene are SGHTA and FQGTGA. Trimming took 2 bases from V and 2 from J; bases not matched to a gene: 3. The CDR3 is 16 residues long. The CDR3 region is CASSLGLAGSQETQYF. DNA of the CDR3: TGTGCCAGCAGCTTAGGACTAGCGGGGAGTCAAGAGACCCAGTACTTC.

In its sample, this clonotype was seen many times. The genes are TRBV10-3 and TRBJ2-4; D gene uncertain. This CDR3 has 14 residues. V lost 0 bases and J lost 9, with 12 bases in between. Germline V lookup: CDR1 ENHRY, CDR2 SYGVKD. The CDR3 sequence is CAISESAQEGIQYF. DNA for the CDR3: TGTGCCATCAGTGAGTCGGCCCAGGAAGGCATTCAGTACTTC.

This clonotype showed up just a few times. The CDR3 nucleotides read TGCAGTGCTAGAGTCGACGGCTCTGGAAACACCATATATTTT. As protein: CSARVDGSGNTIYF. This chain uses TRBV20-1 with TRBJ1-3, with D uncertain. Trimming took off 1 base at V and 0 bases at J, with 7 bases between the two ends. Germline V CDR1 and CDR2: DFQATT, SNEGSKA (reference sequence). The CDR3 extends over 14 amino acids.

The rearrangement joins TRBV5-1 to TRBJ2-4; D ambiguous. This CDR3 comprises 16 residues. Germline CDR1 reads SGHRS; CDR2 reads YFSETQ. The V gene lost 1 base and the J gene lost 5 bases, with 16 bases spanning the gap. The CDR3 region is CASSLTLSLSQNIQYF. CDR3 bases: TGCGCCAGCAGCTTGACCCTCAGCCTATCACAAAACATTCAGTACTTC.

This clonotype was found a few times. J is TRBJ2-5 and V is TRBV7-9; TRBD1 agrees at 7 bases. Matching the DNA end better, TRBJ2-1 makes the J call doubtful. In germline, CDR1 is SEHNR, CDR2 FQNEAQ (reference sequence). The CDR3 contains 13 residues. The CDR3 nucleotides are TGTGCCAGCAGCTACGACAGGGCGGCTGAGCAGTTCTTC. This sequence encodes CASSYDRAAEQFF.

V gene TRBV3-1 combines with J gene TRBJ1-1; D ambiguous. Germline V gives CDR1 LGHDT, CDR2 YNNKEL (reference sequence). The ends were cut back, 2 bases at V and 5 bases at J, with 12 bases in the middle. The CDR3 extends over 14 amino acids. CDR3 bases: TGTGCCAGCAGCCAACGAGGAGGGCCAACTGAAGCTTTCTTT. It yields the protein CASSQRGGPTEAFF.

This sequence joins TRBV5-5 and TRBJ2-4; the match to TRBD1 covers 8 bases. The CDR3 runs 15 residues. The germline gives CDR1 SGHKS, CDR2 YYEKEE (reference sequence). The V gene end was trimmed by 1 base and the J gene end by 5 bases; junction bases not matched to a gene: 5. The CDR3: CASSLPETGENIQYF. CDR3 DNA: TGTGCCAGCAGCTTGCCCGAGACAGGGGAAAACATTCAGTACTTC.

The genes are TRBV5-1 and TRBJ1-3; D remains ambiguous. The CDR3 loop spans 16 amino acids. Germline assignment: CDR1 SGHRS and CDR2 YFSETQ. The V end lost 4 bases, the J end lost 0 bases, and 14 bases lay between the germline ends. The CDR3 is CASSRETVNSGNTIYF. The DNA for the CDR3 is TGCGCCAGCAGCAGAGAGACGGTCAACTCTGGAAACACCATATATTTT. The full variable domain, in which reference TRBV5-1 and TRBJ1-3 provide the parts outside the CDR3, is KAGVTQTPRYLIKTRGQQVTLSCSPISGHRSVSWYQQTPGQGLQFLFEYFSETQRNKGNFPGRFSGRQFSNSRSEMNVSTLELGDSALYLCASSRETVNSGNTIYFGEGSWLTVV.

J is TRBJ1-2 and V is TRBV28; perhaps TRBD1 as D (5 bases). Trimming removed 4 bases from V and 9 bases from J, with 18 bases in between. CDR1 and CDR2 from the germline V gene are MDHEN and SYDVKM. The CDR3 totals 14 residues. The CDR3 protein is CASSSMGLPYRYTF. In DNA form, the CDR3 reads TGTGCCAGCAGTTCCATGGGACTCCCGTATCGCTACACCTTC.

Notes on this clonotype: It is likely a read error, because the conserved phenylalanine at the end of the CDR3 is missing. The chain is built from TRBV6-5 and TRBJ1-5, with TRBD1 matching over 7 bases. The CDR3 loop spans 15 amino acids. Germline CDR1 and CDR2: MNHEY and SVGAGI. V lost 6 bases, J lost 6 bases, and 11 bases stayed unmatched. Here the CDR3 DNA reads TGTGCCAGCAGCTCTGACAGGGAGCGTCGTCAGCCCCAGCATTCT. Translated, it gives CASSSDRERRQPQHS.

The chain has TRBV29-1 and TRBJ1-1; D unresolved. Germline lookup yields CDR1 SQVTM and CDR2 ANQGSEA. This CDR3 comprises 13 residues. V was clipped by 7 bases and J by 1 base, with 13 bases between them. The CDR3 is CSALEQPNTEAFF. The DNA for the CDR3 is TGCAGCGCCCTAGAACAACCGAACACTGAAGCTTTCTTT.

The rearrangement uses TRBV4-3 and TRBJ2-5; D might be TRBD2 (7 bases). The CDR3 runs 16 residues. V dropped 5 bases and J dropped 5 bases, with 21 bases sitting between them. CDR1 and CDR2 from the germline V gene are LGHNA and YSLEER. The CDR3 DNA reads TGCGCCAGCAGCGCGGGGGCCGCTGTCCTTCAGGAGACCCAGTACTTC. It translates to CASSAGAAVLQETQYF.

V usage is TRBV3-1 and J usage is TRBJ2-5, with 7 bases lining up with TRBD2. The CDR3 length is 16 residues. After removal of 1 base from V and 1 base from J, the junction contained 6 bases not matched to a gene. Germline V gene data show CDR1 as LGHDT and CDR2 as YNNKEL (reference sequence). CDR3 coding DNA: TGTGCCAGCAGCCAAGGAGCTAGCGGCCTCCAAGAGACCCAGTACTTC. This gives the protein CASSQGASGLQETQYF.

The J gene is TRBJ2-3, the V gene TRBV6-4; maybe TRBD1 (6 bases). Deletions cut 0 bases from V and 4 bases from J, with 17 bases between. Germline V gene sequence: CDR1 MRHNA, CDR2 SNTAGT. The CDR3 covers 17 residues. The CDR3 DNA sequence: TGTGCCAGCAGTGACTCCGGCGGCAGGGGTTACGCAGATACGCAGTATTTT. It codes for CASSDSGGRGYADTQYF.

Remarks on this clonotype: One end of the junction does not line up with germline, which may come from a read error. The rearrangement links TRBV2 to TRBJ1-2, with TRBD1 matching over 7 bases. This CDR3 has 14 amino acids. Germline CDR1 and CDR2: SNHLY and FYNNEI. This chain's CDR3 is CVSSRQGAGEGYTF. CDR3 DNA: TGTGTCAGCAGCAGACAGGGAGCAGGAGAAGGCTACACCTTC.

This chain connects TRBV12-3 or TRBV12-4 to TRBJ2-3, with 7 bases that match TRBD2. The V segment lost 1 base and the J segment 3 bases; nucleotides outside the gene matches: 4. This CDR3 contains 15 residues. CDR3 residues: CASSLETGGTDTQYF. The CDR3 region has the DNA TGTGCCAGCAGTTTAGAAACGGGGGGTACAGATACGCAGTATTTT.

This chain links TRBV29-1 with TRBJ1-2, with no clear D. Trimming took off 4 bases at V and 0 bases at J, with 6 bases between the two ends. The CDR3 has 12 residues. Germline CDR1 reads SQVTM; CDR2 reads ANQGSEA. The CDR3 DNA is TGCAGCGTTGGACATCCTAACTATGGCTACACCTTC. Its translation is CSVGHPNYGYTF.

This clonotype was picked up a small number of times. V is TRBV29-1 and J is TRBJ2-3, with TRBD2 matching over 7 bases. The CDR3 is made up of 13 amino acids. CDR1 SQVTM and CDR2 ANQGSEA come from the germline V gene. Trimming took 3 bases from V and 5 from J; bases not matched to a gene: 5. Here the CDR3 DNA reads TGCAGCGTTGACGAGGGCGGGGGAGATACGCAGTATTTT. It encodes CSVDEGGGDTQYF.

This chain links TRBV20-1 with TRBJ2-3, with 9 positions matching TRBD1. The V segment lost 3 bases and the J segment 5 bases; nucleotides outside the gene matches: 3. From germline, CDR1 is DFQATT and CDR2 SNEGSKA (reference sequence). The CDR3 runs 13 residues. The CDR3 coding sequence is TGCAGTGCTAGCGTGACAGGGGGAGATACGCAGTATTTT. The encoded protein is CSASVTGGDTQYF.

The sample holds a few counts of this clonotype. V gene TRBV5-6 combines with J gene TRBJ2-4; D tentatively reads TRBD1 or TRBD2 (6 bases each). The CDR3 contains 14 residues. The ends were cut back, 3 bases at V and 8 bases at J, with 15 bases in the middle. CDR1 and CDR2 from the germline V gene are SGHDT and YYEEEE. CDR3 loop: CASSSEGGPHIQYF. Here the CDR3 DNA reads TGTGCCAGCAGCTCCGAGGGGGGACCCCACATTCAGTACTTC.

This rearrangement joins TRBV5-1 to TRBJ1-1; D unresolved. V was cut by 3 bases and J by 4 bases, with 13 bases left in between. Per the germline V gene, CDR1 is SGHRS and CDR2 is YFSETQ. The CDR3 contains 14 residues. The CDR3 reads CASSSTRPSTEAFF. CDR3 in DNA: TGCGCCAGCAGCTCGACCCGGCCCAGCACTGAAGCTTTCTTT.

The chain links TRBV2 to TRBJ2-5, with TRBD2 matching over 9 bases. The J call is doubtful: the DNA matches TRBJ2-1 better. From germline, CDR1 is SNHLY and CDR2 FYNNEI. The CDR3 runs 15 residues. CDR3 sequence reads: CASILRRTSDNEQFF. In DNA, the CDR3 is TGTGCCAGCATTCTAAGGAGGACTAGCGACAATGAGCAGTTCTTC.

This clonotype was detected a few times. J is TRBJ1-3 and V is TRBV9; tentative D call: TRBD1 (5 bases). Germline assignment: CDR1 SGDLS and CDR2 YYNGEE. The CDR3 has 15 residues. V gave up 3 bases and J gave up 0 bases, with 10 bases separating them. The CDR3 bases are TGTGCCAGCAGCGCTCGACAGAGCTCTGGAAACACCATATATTTT. Its translation is CASSARQSSGNTIYF. The full variable domain, rest sourced from reference TRBV9 and TRBJ1-3, is DSGVTQTPKHLITATGQRVTLRCSPRSGDLSVYWYQQSLDQGLQFLIQYYNGEERAKGNILERFSAQQFPDLHSELNLSSLELGDSALYFCASSARQSSGNTIYFGEGSWLTVV.